This T cell receptor (beta chain) was identified during a study of early T cells in non-severe SARS-CoV-2 infection. Overall study: Bulk RNA from unsorted whole blood was sequenced; chains were unpaired. Whole-study findings and limits: VDJdb-based annotation leaned toward anti-spike CD8 responses and missed private and CD4 specificities.

As concerns this clonotype: Its antigen is not identified.

V was pared by 3 bases and J by 0 bases, with 8 bases between. The CDR3 consists of 14 residues. Molecules of cDNA were individually given unique molecular identifiers that were attached to them. TCRdb ran MiXCR on the 5' RACE reads and lists one entry per CDR3 protein. The sample yields about 75,000 distinct CDR3 sequences, about 11% seen once. This clonotype was sampled from an adult who was a healthcare worker with PCR-confirmed SARS-CoV-2 infection or an uninfected control (not recorded which). The V and J genes are TRBV12-3 or TRBV12-4 and TRBJ1-1; no reliable D call. The input for sequencing was whole blood, taken at baseline. CDR3 sequence reads: CASSFSNLNTEAFF. In DNA, the CDR3 is TGTGCCAGCAGTTTCAGTAATCTGAACACTGAAGCTTTCTTT.